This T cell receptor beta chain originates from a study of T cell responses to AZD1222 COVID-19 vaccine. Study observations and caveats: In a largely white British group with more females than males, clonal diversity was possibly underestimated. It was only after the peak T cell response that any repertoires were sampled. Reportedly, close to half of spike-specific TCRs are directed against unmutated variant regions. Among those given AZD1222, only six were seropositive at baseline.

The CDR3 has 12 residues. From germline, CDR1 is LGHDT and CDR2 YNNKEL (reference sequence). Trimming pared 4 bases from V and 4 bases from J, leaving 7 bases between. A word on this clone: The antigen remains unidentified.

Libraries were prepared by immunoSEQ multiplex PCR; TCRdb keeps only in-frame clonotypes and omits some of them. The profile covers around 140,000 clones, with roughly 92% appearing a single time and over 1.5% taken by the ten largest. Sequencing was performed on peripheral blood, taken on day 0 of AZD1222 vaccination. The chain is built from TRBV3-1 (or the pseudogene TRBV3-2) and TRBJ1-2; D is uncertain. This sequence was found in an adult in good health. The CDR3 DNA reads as TGTGCCAGCAGCCCAGGACCCTATGGCTACACCTTC. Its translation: CASSPGPYGYTF.